Given below is one T cell receptor (beta chain) in context. This sample is part of a study of CD8 T cells in Susac syndrome. The CDR3 is 15 amino acids. Trimming at V came to 1 base and at J to 3 bases, leaving 5 bases not matched to a gene. CDR1 is LGHNA and CDR2 is YSLEER in the germline V gene. The authors carried out high-throughput sequencing of TCR beta. They applied it to CD8+ and CD4+ T cells obtained from blood. cDNA came from around 0.5 to 1 ug RNA primed by random hexamers. The authors amplified TCR beta CDR3 across 54 Vbeta and 13 Jbeta using immunoSEQ multiplex PCR. A single record per CDR3 protein comes from TCRdb applying MiXCR to the immunoSEQ multiplex PCR reads. This sample has about 130,000 distinct CDR3 sequences, with around 94% found just once.

This sequence originates from a human donor with Susac syndrome. Sequenced input: CD8+ T cells from PBMCs. This chain connects TRBV4-3 to TRBJ2-7; TRBD2 matches at 8 bases. CDR3 sequence reads: CASSQGAGAYYEQYF. The CDR3 DNA sequence: TGCGCCAGCAGCCAAGGAGCGGGAGCGTACTACGAGCAGTACTTC.